The present entry profiles one T cell receptor beta chain with its context. TCRdb reworked the 5' RACE reads into one entry per CDR3 protein, no DNA. The sample data list roughly 450,000 distinct CDR3 sequences. The CDR3 consists of 14 residues. Looked up from germline, CDR1 is LGHDT and CDR2 is YNNKEL (reference sequence). The sample comes from a study of T cells expressing NK-cell markers. Across the whole study: Among eight sequenced donors, seven carried HCMV seropositivity while one was seronegative.

The TCR comes from a woman in her forties or fifties in good health. The rearrangement links TRBV3-1 to TRBJ1-5. The sample comprised blood T cells: a sorted CD56 or NKG2C T cell subset, CD4+ or CD8+ T cells, or bulk PBMC T cells (not recorded which). The CDR3 protein is CASSPAVGNQPQHF.